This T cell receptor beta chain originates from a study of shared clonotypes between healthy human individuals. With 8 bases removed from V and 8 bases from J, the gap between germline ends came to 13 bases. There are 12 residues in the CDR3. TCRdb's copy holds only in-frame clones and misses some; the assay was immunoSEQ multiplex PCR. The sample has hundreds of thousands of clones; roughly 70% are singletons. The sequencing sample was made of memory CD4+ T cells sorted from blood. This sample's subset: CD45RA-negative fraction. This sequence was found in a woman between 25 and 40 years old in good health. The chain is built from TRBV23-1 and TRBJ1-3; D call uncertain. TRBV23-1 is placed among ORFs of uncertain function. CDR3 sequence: CASPTPRDTIYF. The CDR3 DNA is TGCGCCAGCCCGACCCCACGGGACACCATATATTTT.